This T cell receptor (beta chain) came from a study of T cell changes during pregnancy in multiple sclerosis. TCRdb keeps only in-frame clones here, not all; method: immunoSEQ multiplex PCR. The data show tens of thousands of clones, with around nine tenths seen just once and 0.45% to 0.65% held by the top ten. With 3 bases removed from V and 1 base from J, the gap between germline ends came to 9 bases. This CDR3 is 14 amino acids long. Per the germline V gene, CDR1 is SGHTA and CDR2 is FQGNSA. In its sample, this clone was seen once. The sequence came from a female donor with multiple sclerosis, enrolled in a pregnancy study. The gene calls are TRBV7-2 and TRBJ1-1; D call uncertain. The sequencing here drew on CD4+ T cells from peripheral blood mononuclear cells, taken before pregnancy. In DNA form, the CDR3 reads TGTGCCAGCAGCTTCGGGTCGGCGAACACTGAAGCTTTCTTT. Protein: CASSFGSANTEAFF. The entire variable domain, with the rest obtained from reference TRBV7-2 and TRBJ1-1, is as follows: GAGVSQSPSNKVTEKGKDVELRCDPISGHTALYWYRQSLGQGLEFLIYFQGNSAPDKSGLPSDRFSAERTGGSVSTLTIQRTQQEDSAVYLCASSFGSANTEAFFGQGTRLTVV.